This T cell receptor beta chain was captured in a study of blood T cell repertoires in COVID-19. Across the study: T cells, B-cell-depleted T cells, or PBMCs supplied cDNA or gDNA.

Participants' own reports of clinical history determined their cohort assignment. Cohort 3 recovered donors had two negative PCRs, clearance, or symptom resolution. This clone has only one observation. Authors' methods: Estimated nucleated cell counts came from reference gene primer amplification. Method: immunoSEQ multiplex PCR; TCRdb's copy keeps in-frame clones and lacks some. The DNA was the basis for D and trimming; V, J and clone size are from that table. This sample carries about 390,000 clones, 80% to 90% of them seen once, and the ten largest clones take around 10%. J lost 5 bases, V lost 5 bases, and 10 bases had no gene match. Germline lookup yields CDR1 PRHDT and CDR2 FYEKMQ (reference sequence). The CDR3 has 16 residues.

The specimen was PBMCs or T cells enriched from blood (not recorded which). The source is a woman aged 45-60 years who had recovered from COVID-19. V is TRBV13 and J is TRBJ2-1, with 9 bases lining up with TRBD2. The CDR3: CASSLFRGGANNEQFF. The CDR3 DNA sequence: TGTGCCAGCAGCCTCTTCCGCGGGGGGGCTAACAATGAGCAGTTCTTC.